This TCR beta chain was documented in a study of CD8 T cells in ankylosing spondylitis. Whole-study results and caveats: Reports say disease-linked clones showed up significantly more in matched ankylosing spondylitis synovial fluid.

Germline V gene lookup returns CDR1 MNHEY and CDR2 SVGEGT. V lost 10 bases to trimming and J lost 4 bases, with 14 bases between them. The CDR3 has 12 amino acids. Using its own MiXCR run on the 5' RACE reads, TCRdb lists one record per CDR3 protein. The sample yields 300,000 to 350,000 distinct CDR3 sequences, around 20% seen once. This clonotype has more than one count but fewer than ten. Its specificity is unknown. This clonotype was sampled from a female donor with ankylosing spondylitis or in good health (not recorded which). The V gene is TRBV6-2 or TRBV6-3, the J gene TRBJ2-7, with D uncertain. The sequenced sample consisted of blood, either unsorted or a sorted T cell fraction (not recorded which). The CDR3 sequence: CATQHDLYEQYF. The CDR3 DNA sequence: TGTGCCACGCAACACGACCTTTACGAGCAGTACTTC.